This T cell receptor beta chain originates from a study of T-cell memory formation after mild COVID-19. Study-wide context: There were largely donor-specific TCR clusters.

Findings and limits, study-wide: Pre-infection memory carried some responding clones, suggesting that cross-reactive memory joined.

Comment on this clonotype: Its antigen remains unknown.

TCRdb passed the 5' RACE reads through MiXCR, listing each CDR3 protein once. The repertoire consists of hundreds of thousands of distinct CDR3 sequences, with roughly 24% occurring once and the leading ten covering roughly 8.7%. The CDR3 is 17 residues long. Trimming stripped 0 bases from V and 3 bases from J, with 18 bases between. CDR1 SGHDT and CDR2 YYEEEE come from the germline V gene. The receptor was isolated from an adult woman who had mild COVID-19 (a few samples of this study predate the infection). Cell type and time point are not known. The material sequenced was PBMCs or a T cell subset sorted from them (not recorded which). The rearrangement uses TRBV5-6 and TRBJ2-5; weak D call: TRBD2 (7 bases). This CDR3 is CASSLGLSVGGEETQYF. The CDR3 bases are TGTGCCAGCAGCTTGGGCTTAAGTGTAGGGGGGGAAGAGACCCAGTACTTC.